The clone carrying this T cell receptor (beta chain) has only one observation. Its target is not known. This specimen comes from a study of OX40 agonist ivuxolimab in advanced cancers. Study results and limitations: The CD4+ and CD8+ T cells in the blood had expanded clonally by week 6 at 0.1 to 3.0 mg/kg.

Clones were read by immunoSEQ multiplex PCR, and TCRdb kept only the in-frame ones, dropping some. The table records about 57,000 clones, approximately 86% of them present only once. The receptor's source is an adult with an advanced solid tumor such as melanoma, head and neck, liver or kidney cancer. Sequencing used CD4+ or CD8+ T cells sorted from blood, obtained in a trial of the OX40 agonist ivuxolimab.

This chain's CDR3 is CASSPRAGLSNQPQHF. The CDR3 coding sequence is TGTGCCAGCAGTCCAAGGGCAGGGCTTAGCAATCAGCCCCAGCATTTT. V is TRBV28 and J is TRBJ1-5; maybe TRBD1 (5 bases). Germline CDR1 reads MDHEN; CDR2 reads SYDVKM. V dropped 5 bases and J dropped 0 bases, with 14 bases sitting between them. This CDR3 spans 16 amino acids.